This T cell receptor beta chain was documented in a study of blood T cell repertoires in COVID-19. This CDR3 spans 15 amino acids. V shed 10 bases, J shed 5 bases, and the junction held 11 bases outside the gene matches. Germline assignment: CDR1 LNHDA and CDR2 SQIVND (reference sequence). Repertoires were generated with immunoSEQ multiplex PCR, while TCRdb's copy carries only in-frame clones and drops some. The table includes approximately 70,000 clones, approximately 91% detected once. This TCR derives from a man aged 50 or older with COVID-19, enrolled during active disease. The sequencing sample was made of peripheral blood. V gene TRBV19 combines with J gene TRBJ2-6; 7 bases are a match to TRBD2. This chain's CDR3 is CATWSGDGWANVLTF. The DNA for the CDR3 is TGTGCCACCTGGAGCGGGGATGGTTGGGCCAACGTCCTGACTTTC.